Below, one T cell receptor beta chain is given with its context. This sample was taken from a study of T cell changes during pregnancy in multiple sclerosis. Only in-frame clones appear in the TCRdb table, and some are missing; sequencing was by immunoSEQ multiplex PCR. The profile shows about 70,000 clones, approximately 94% of them singletons. The clonotype was recovered from a female donor with multiple sclerosis, enrolled in a pregnancy study. Sample: peripheral blood, taken in the third trimester of pregnancy.

For the CDR3, the DNA is TGCGCCAGCAGCCTGGGCAGGGGCCTCTACGAGCAGTACTTC. Encoded protein: CASSLGRGLYEQYF. The chain carries TRBV4-1 and TRBJ2-5, with D perhaps matching TRBD1 (6 bases). The J call could be wrong; TRBJ2-7 is a better fit for the DNA end. Germline CDR1 and CDR2: MGHRA and YSYEKL. There are 14 residues in the CDR3.